The next 21 T cell receptor beta chains were all read from a single sample in a study of cytomegalovirus exposure and HLA in healthy donors. The PCR made use of 60 Vbeta and 13 Jbeta primers. Repertoires were generated with immunoSEQ multiplex PCR, while TCRdb's copy carries only in-frame clones and drops some. Among around 120,000 clones listed, around 73% were seen once. Sequencing input: PBMCs. The receptors come from a human donor in good health.

The chain couples TRBV5-1 to TRBJ2-1; a weak D match, TRBD2 (5 bases). The CDR3 loop spans 15 amino acids. CDR1 is SGHRS, CDR2 YFSETQ, per germline. V was trimmed by 0 bases and J by 0 bases, leaving 7 bases between them. CDR3 residues: CASSLAGNSYNEQFF. The CDR3 nucleotides read TGCGCCAGCAGCTTGGCCGGGAACTCCTACAATGAGCAGTTCTTC.

This chain joins TRBV6-4 and TRBJ2-3; 10 bases agree with TRBD1. Trimming removed 2 bases from V and 4 bases from J; junction bases left unmatched: 9. CDR3 length equals 17 residues. Looked up from germline, CDR1 is MRHNA and CDR2 is SNTAGT. The CDR3 here is CASSDHAGTGASDTQYF. CDR3 bases: TGTGCCAGCAGTGACCACGCCGGGACAGGGGCCTCAGATACGCAGTATTTT.

On this clone itself: One end of the junction is discordant with germline, which a read error may explain. The V gene is TRBV7-9, the J gene TRBJ1-3; D gene ambiguous. Germline CDR1 and CDR2: SEHNR and FQNEAQ (reference sequence). The CDR3 is 16 amino acids. CDR3 amino acids: CSSSHRVALLENTIYF. Here the CDR3 DNA reads TGTTCCAGCAGCCATAGAGTGGCATTACTAGAGAACACCATATATTTT.

The chain carries TRBV5-6 and TRBJ2-3; 13 bases fit TRBD2. V dropped 3 bases and J dropped 2; count of bases not matched to a gene: 9. The germline CDR1 and CDR2 sequences are SGHDT and YYEEEE. The CDR3 runs to 18 residues. The CDR3 nucleotides are TGTGCCAGCAGCTCCCTCCTCACTAGCGGGAGGGTCACAGATACGCAGTATTTT. This gives the protein CASSSLLTSGRVTDTQYF. The entire variable domain, with the rest obtained from reference TRBV5-6 and TRBJ2-3, is as follows: DAGVTQSPTHLIKTRGQQVTLRCSPKSGHDTVSWYQQALGQGPQFIFQYYEEEERQRGNFPDRFSGHQFPNYSSELNVNALLLGDSALYLCASSSLLTSGRVTDTQYFGPGTRLTVL.

The chain is built from TRBV7-2 and TRBJ2-4; 14 bases map to TRBD2. V gave up 5 bases and J gave up 1 base; unmatched junction bases: 4. Germline V lookup: CDR1 SGHTA, CDR2 FQGNSA. The CDR3 has 17 amino acids. DNA of the CDR3: TGTGCCAGCAGCACGACTAGCGGGGGGGCGGCCAAAAACATTCAGTACTTC. Protein product: CASSTTSGGAAKNIQYF.

The rearrangement links TRBV19 to TRBJ2-1, with a weak D call TRBD2 (7 bases). V was pared by 6 bases and J by 10 bases, with 22 bases between. Looked up from germline, CDR1 is LNHDA and CDR2 is SQIVND (reference sequence). CDR3 size: 15 residues. CDR3 coding DNA: TGTGCCAGTAGGCCCGGGGGGCGAATTACAATGGAGCAGTTCTTC. It encodes CASRPGGRITMEQFF.

This clone was detected only a few times. CDR3 in DNA: TGTGCCAGCACCGAACCAATACCGGGACAGGGACCCGGGGAGCTGTTTTTT. Residues: CASTEPIPGQGPGELFF. V usage is TRBV7-9 and J usage is TRBJ2-2; TRBD1 matches 9 bases. CDR1 SEHNR and CDR2 FQNEAQ come from the germline V gene (reference sequence). The CDR3 is made up of 17 amino acids. After removal of 7 bases from V and 6 bases from J, the junction contained 15 bases not matched to a gene.

This sequence joins TRBV5-1 and TRBJ1-1; 8 bases fit TRBD1. J gave up 1 base and V 4 bases, and 3 bases lay outside the gene matches. This CDR3 spans 14 amino acids. CDR1 is SGHRS and CDR2 is YFSETQ in the germline V gene. Written as DNA, the CDR3 is TGCGCCAGCAGCCGAACAGGGGGGAACACTGAAGCTTTCTTT. It codes for CASSRTGGNTEAFF.

The rearrangement uses TRBV4-2 and TRBJ2-5; 9 bases map to TRBD2. This CDR3 has 16 amino acids. V shed 4 bases and J 4 bases; nucleotides not matched to a gene: 10. Germline CDR1 reads LGHNA; CDR2 reads YNFKEQ. CDR3 DNA: TGTGCCAGCAGCCTTGGCGGGGGGGCCTCGCGAGAGACCCAGTACTTC. This codes for CASSLGGGASRETQYF.

The chain employs TRBV7-9 and TRBJ1-4; the match to TRBD1 covers 8 bases. The CDR3 length is 13 residues. V lost 7 bases to trimming and J lost 7 bases; unmatched junction nucleotides: 5. Germline V lookup: CDR1 SEHNR, CDR2 FQNEAQ (reference sequence). The CDR3 nucleotides read TGTGCCAGCACGGACAGGGCGGGTGAAAAACTGTTTTTT. It codes for CASTDRAGEKLFF.

This sequence joins TRBV5-6 and TRBJ1-5, with TRBD1 identical over 10 bases. V shed 3 bases, J shed 1 base, and the junction held 4 bases outside the gene matches. This CDR3 region has 16 residues. The germline V gene has CDR1 SGHDT and CDR2 YYEEEE. CDR3 residues: CASSWGGQGSNQPQHF. CDR3 DNA sequence: TGTGCCAGCAGCTGGGGGGGACAGGGGAGCAATCAGCCCCAGCATTTT. The complete variable domain, with remaining parts taken from reference TRBV5-6 and TRBJ1-5, reads DAGVTQSPTHLIKTRGQQVTLRCSPKSGHDTVSWYQQALGQGPQFIFQYYEEEERQRGNFPDRFSGHQFPNYSSELNVNALLLGDSALYLCASSWGGQGSNQPQHFGDGTRLSIL.

The chain has TRBV27 and TRBJ2-7; possibly TRBD2 for D (5 bases). The CDR3 runs 16 residues. Germline CDR1 reads MNHEY; CDR2 reads SMNVEV (reference sequence). Trimming removed 4 bases from V and 2 bases from J, with 18 bases in between. The CDR3 reads CASSSYPSSPPYEQYF. The CDR3 nucleotides read TGTGCCAGCAGTTCGTACCCATCTAGCCCCCCCTACGAGCAGTACTTC.

The chain employs TRBV9 and TRBJ1-5, with 7 bases that match TRBD1. V was pared by 6 bases and J by 0 bases, with 6 bases of the junction left unmatched. Per the germline V gene, CDR1 is SGDLS and CDR2 is YYNGEE. This CDR3 contains 15 residues. The DNA of the CDR3 is TGTGCCAGCAACCCGACAGGGCTTAGCAATCAGCCCCAGCATTTT. Protein: CASNPTGLSNQPQHF.

The gene calls are TRBV4-3 and TRBJ2-7; a possible D gene is TRBD1 (5 bases). With 0 bases removed from V and 7 bases from J, the gap between germline ends came to 19 bases. The CDR3 spans 16 residues. CDR1 and CDR2 from the germline V gene are LGHNA and YSLEER. The CDR3 nucleotides are TGCGCCAGCAGCCAAGATAAAGCAGGGCCCTTGGGGGAGCAGTACTTC. This codes for CASSQDKAGPLGEQYF.

A word on this clone: At one end the junction does not follow the germline gene, possibly because of a read error. The J gene is TRBJ2-3, the V gene TRBV7-9, with 12 bases lining up with TRBD2. Germline CDR1 reads SEHNR; CDR2 reads FQNEAQ (reference sequence). This CDR3 is built from 19 residues. The CDR3 DNA reads TGTTCCAGCAGATCCCGGAACGTTACTAGCGGGAGGCACACAGATACGCAGTATTTT. This gives the protein CSSRSRNVTSGRHTDTQYF.

For this clone: The same CDR3 also results from other DNA sequences found in this sample. This chain links TRBV29-1 with TRBJ1-5; D remains ambiguous. V was pared by 3 bases and J by 5 bases, with 11 bases between. Germline CDR1 and CDR2: SQVTM and ANQGSEA. This CDR3 has 13 residues. In DNA form, the CDR3 reads TGCAGCGTTGAGTGGGCAGAAGATCAGCCCCAGCATTTT. As protein: CSVEWAEDQPQHF.

The chain employs TRBV4-2 and TRBJ2-7, with D perhaps matching TRBD2 (6 bases). Trimming stripped 4 bases from V and 3 bases from J, with 13 bases between. The CDR3 loop spans 14 amino acids. Germline V gene lookup returns CDR1 LGHNA and CDR2 YNFKEQ. CDR3: CASSPGEPYYEQYF. CDR3 sequence (DNA): TGTGCCAGCAGCCCGGGAGAGCCCTACTACGAGCAGTACTTC.

The chain carries TRBV9 and TRBJ1-4; 7 bases line up with TRBD1. Germline CDR1 reads SGDLS; CDR2 reads YYNGEE. The CDR3 loop spans 15 amino acids. Germline trimming cut 0 bases from V and 4 bases from J; bases unmatched to any gene: 3. CDR3 protein: CASSVEGAVNEKLFF. The CDR3 nucleotides read TGTGCCAGCAGCGTAGAGGGGGCTGTTAATGAAAAACTGTTTTTT. Supplemented by reference TRBV9 and TRBJ1-4, the full variable domain reads DSGVTQTPKHLITATGQRVTLRCSPRSGDLSVYWYQQSLDQGLQFLIQYYNGEERAKGNILERFSAQQFPDLHSELNLSSLELGDSALYFCASSVEGAVNEKLFFGSGTQLSVL.

V gene TRBV13 combines with J gene TRBJ2-5, with D hard to call. The CDR3 consists of 13 residues. Germline V gene data show CDR1 as PRHDT and CDR2 as FYEKMQ (reference sequence). V lost 2 bases and J lost 5, with 9 bases in between. The CDR3, as DNA: TGTGCCAGCAGCTTAACTTCCGGGGAGACCCAGTACTTC. Translating it yields CASSLTSGETQYF.

The V and J genes are TRBV30 and TRBJ1-6, with D possibly being TRBD1 (5 bases). CDR1 is GTSNPN, CDR2 SVGIG, per germline (reference sequence). Trimming took 1 base from V and 6 from J, leaving 7 bases between them. This CDR3 is 13 amino acids long. The CDR3 sequence: CAWSARVNSPLHF. DNA of the CDR3: TGTGCCTGGAGTGCCAGGGTTAATTCACCCCTCCACTTT.

The chain employs TRBV6-1 and TRBJ1-1, with 8 bases that match TRBD1. The CDR3 loop spans 16 amino acids. CDR1 and CDR2 (germline): MNHNS, SASEGT. The V segment lost 3 bases and the J segment 4 bases; nucleotides outside the gene matches: 10. The CDR3 spells CASSDPRQGWGTEAFF. The CDR3 DNA sequence: TGTGCCAGCAGTGATCCCAGACAGGGGTGGGGCACTGAAGCTTTCTTT.